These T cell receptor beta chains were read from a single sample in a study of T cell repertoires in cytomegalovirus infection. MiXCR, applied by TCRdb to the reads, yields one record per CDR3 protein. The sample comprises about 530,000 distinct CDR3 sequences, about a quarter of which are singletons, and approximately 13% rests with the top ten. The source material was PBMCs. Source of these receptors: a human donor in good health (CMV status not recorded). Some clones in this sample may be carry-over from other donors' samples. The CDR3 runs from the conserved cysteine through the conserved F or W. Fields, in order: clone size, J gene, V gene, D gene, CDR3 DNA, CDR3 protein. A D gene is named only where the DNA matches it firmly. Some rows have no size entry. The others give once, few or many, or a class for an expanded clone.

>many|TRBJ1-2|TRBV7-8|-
TGTGCCAGCAGCTTAGTCTCGCGGGGGGCTGCCTATGGCTACACCTTC
CASSLVSRGAAYGYTF
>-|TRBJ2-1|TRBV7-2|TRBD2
TGTGCCAGTCAGGGAGGGCAGGGCACTTACAATGAGCAGTTCTTC
CASQGGQGTYNEQFF
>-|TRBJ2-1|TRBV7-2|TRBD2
TGTGCCAGCAGCTTAGGGGTAGCGGGAGGGACCAATGAGCAGTTCTTC
CASSLGVAGGTNEQFF
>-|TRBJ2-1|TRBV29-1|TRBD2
TGCAGCGTCCTTACTAGCGGGAGTGTAGATGAGCAGTTCTTC
CSVLTSGSVDEQFF
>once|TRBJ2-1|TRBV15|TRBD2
TGTGCCACCAGCAGAGGAGTAGCGGGGAACTACAATGAGCAGTTCTTC
CATSRGVAGNYNEQFF
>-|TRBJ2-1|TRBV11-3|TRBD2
TGTGCCAGCAGCGTGGGGTTAGCGGGGTCAAATGAGCAGTTCTTC
CASSVGLAGSNEQFF
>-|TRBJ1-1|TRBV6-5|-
TGTGCCAGCAGTTACTCGGGGGCCCCCGAAGGGGCTTTCTTT
CASSYSGAPEGAFF
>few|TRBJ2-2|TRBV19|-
TGTGCCAGTAGTATATCTATGGCAGCGAACACCGGGGAGCTGTTTTTT
CASSISMAANTGELFF
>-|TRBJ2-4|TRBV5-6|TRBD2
TGTGCCAGCAGCTTGGTGCGGGAGGGCCTCCAAAACATTCAGTACTTC
CASSLVREGLQNIQYF
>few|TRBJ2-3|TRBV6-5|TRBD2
TGTGCCAGCAACCTCCAGGCGGCGGGAGGCACAGATACGCAGTATTTT
CASNLQAAGGTDTQYF
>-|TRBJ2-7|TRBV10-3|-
TGTGCCATCAGTGGAGGGGGGGTCGAGCAGTACTTC
CAISGGGVEQYF
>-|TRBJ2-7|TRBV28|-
TGTGCCAGCAGTTTCAGGGTAGGGCTCTACGAGCAGTACTTC
CASSFRVGLYEQYF
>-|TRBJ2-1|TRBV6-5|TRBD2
TGTGCCAGCAGTTCACAGCGGGAGAGACCTTACAATGAGCAGTTCTTC
CASSSQRERPYNEQFF
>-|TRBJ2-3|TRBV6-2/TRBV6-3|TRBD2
TGTGCCAGCAGGACCGGGACTAGCGGTTCGGATACGCAGTATTTT
CASRTGTSGSDTQYF
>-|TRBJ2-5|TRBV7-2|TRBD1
TGTGCCAGCAGCTCGGGACAGCATAAAGAGACCCAGTACTTC
CASSSGQHKETQYF
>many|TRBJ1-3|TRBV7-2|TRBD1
TGTGCCAGCAGCGCGGGACAGGGGAACACCATATATTTT
CASSAGQGNTIYF
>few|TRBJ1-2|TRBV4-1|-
TGTGCCAGCAGCCCACTAGTAGGGCTGGGTAGGTATGGCTACACCTTC
CASSPLVGLGRYGYTF
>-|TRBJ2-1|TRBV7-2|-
TGTGCCAGCAGCGGCGTAACCTTATACAATGAGCAGTTCTTC
CASSGVTLYNEQFF
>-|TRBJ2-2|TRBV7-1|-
TGTGCCAGCAGCCCCCTTGGGGTAGCGGAGAACACCGGGGAGCTGTTTTTT
CASSPLGVAENTGELFF
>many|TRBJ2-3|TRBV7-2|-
TGTGCCAGCAGCTTAGAGGCTTCTCCCAGGGGACGGCAGTATTTT
CASSLEASPRGRQYF
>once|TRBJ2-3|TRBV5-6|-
TGTGCCAGCAGGGCGGGACCCTCGGGCACAGATACGCAGTATTTT
CASRAGPSGTDTQYF
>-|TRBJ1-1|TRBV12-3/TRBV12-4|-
TGTGCCAGCAGACTAACGACGGGACTATACTCTGAAGCTTTCTTT
CASRLTTGLYSEAFF
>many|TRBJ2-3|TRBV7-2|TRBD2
TGTGCCAGCAGCGACCTAGCGGGGAGCACAGATACGCAGTATTTT
CASSDLAGSTDTQYF
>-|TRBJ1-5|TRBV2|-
TGTGCCAGCAGTGAGGAGGGGTATAGCAATCAGCCCCAGCATTTT
CASSEEGYSNQPQHF
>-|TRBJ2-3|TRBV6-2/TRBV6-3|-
TGTGCCAGCAGTTACTCGTCAGGGTCAGATACGCAGTATTTT
CASSYSSGSDTQYF
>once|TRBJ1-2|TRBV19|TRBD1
TGTGCCAGTAGGACGACAGGGCGAGACTATGGCTACACCTTC
CASRTTGRDYGYTF
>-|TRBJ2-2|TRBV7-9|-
TGTGCCAGCAGCTTAGGCGGGACCTCGAACACCGGGGAGCTGTTTTTT
CASSLGGTSNTGELFF
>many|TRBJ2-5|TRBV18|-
TGTGCCAGCTCCAGAGGGGGCCAAGAGACCCAGTACTTC
CASSRGGQETQYF
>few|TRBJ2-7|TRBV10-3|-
TGTGCCATCACCTCGACGTTACCTTCCTACGAGCAGTACTTC
CAITSTLPSYEQYF
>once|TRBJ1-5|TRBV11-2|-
TGTGCCAGCAGCCACGATCGGGGAAGTCTAGGGCTATTTAGCAATCAGCCCCAGCATTTT
CASSHDRGSLGLFSNQPQHF
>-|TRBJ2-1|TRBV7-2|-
TGTGCCAGCAGCTTAGCGCAACTAGCCAATGAGCAGTTCTTC
CASSLAQLANEQFF
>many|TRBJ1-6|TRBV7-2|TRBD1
TGTGCCAGCAGCTTAGGGACAGGGAATTCACCCCTCCACTTT
CASSLGTGNSPLHF
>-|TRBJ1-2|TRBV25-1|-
TGTGCCAGCAGTCAACCGGGTCAAGACTATGGCTACACCTTC
CASSQPGQDYGYTF
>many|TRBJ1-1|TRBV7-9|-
TGTGCCAGCAGCTTCCCGGGACACCCGAACACTGAAGCTTTCTTT
CASSFPGHPNTEAFF
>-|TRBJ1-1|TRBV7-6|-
TGTGCCAGCAGCTTAGCGCCGGGGAAGGGTGAAGCTTTCTTT
CASSLAPGKGEAFF